This entry concerns a single T cell receptor delta chain. Its antigen is unknown. A read error may be the cause here, since a much bigger clone is one base away. The source of the sample is a study of gammadelta T cells in human blood (dated by TCRdb to 2020 to 2022). Study-wide conclusions, independent of this receptor: In the study, polyclonal expansion of innate gamma-delta T cells immediately after birth was reported to appear to be driven by microbial exposure.

The method behind the library was RT-PCR. The sequencing machine was an Illumina MiSeq. For TCRdb, the public reads were processed anew by CATT, and duplicate DNA sequences were folded into one row. The sample profile shows some 1,200 delta-chain clones; 1.7% of them were found once. The ten largest clones add up to more than 14% of the sample. The germline V gene specifies TSWWSYY as CDR1 and QGS as CDR2. Including cysteine and phenylalanine, the CDR3 has 27 amino acids. Solely the CDR3 DNA is kept, with 81 bases framed from the first base. From V the trimming removes 3 bases and from J it removes 6 bases, while the gene matches leave 42 bases of the junction unaccounted for.

Material for sequencing was non-Vgamma9Vdelta2 gamma-delta T cells from adult blood. Recombination joined TRDV1 with TRDJ2, and TRDD2 aligns with 8 junction nucleotides. The clonotype originates from a human donor. The DNA sequence follows: TGTGCTCTTGGGGACAGGAAAGGCCTTCCTATGTGGTCGCGTACTGTGGGCATAATGGGCCTCGCAGCACAACTCTTCTTT. Translation gives CALGDRKGLPMWSRTVGIMGLAAQLFF.